A single sample gave rise to the 27 T cell receptor beta chains below, sequenced in a study of cytomegalovirus exposure and HLA in healthy donors (dated by TCRdb to 2017 to 2019). Libraries were made using the immunoSEQ multiplex PCR assay. A mixture of 60 forward primers for TCR Vbeta segments and 13 reverse primers for TCR Jbeta segments was used in the multiplex PCR. The clones in this table, taken by TCRdb from immuneACCESS, are in-frame only. Not every clone is retained; where verified, under half of the shortfall comes from an unresolved V gene, and the cause of the rest is unknown. This sample comprises 150,000 to 200,000 clones, over 65% of them detected only once. Together, the top ten hold approximately 0.092% of the sample. The specimen was PBMCs. The receptors originated from a boy between 2 and 10 years old in good health and CMV-seronegative.

Points on this clone: An end of the junction differs from the germline gene, which may be a read error. The V and J genes are TRBV7-7 and TRBJ2-5; the D gene is possibly TRBD2 (6 bases). The CDR3 is made up of 16 amino acids. Germline CDR1 reads SSHAT; CDR2 reads FNYEAQ (reference sequence). The CDR3 spells CASSLGLGGKWETQYF. DNA for the CDR3: TGTGCTAGCAGCTTAGGGTTAGGAGGGAAGTGGGAGACCCAGTACTTC.

V gene TRBV7-8 combines with J gene TRBJ1-3; 8 bases agree with TRBD1. This CDR3 spans 18 amino acids. V lost 1 base, J lost 0 bases, and 8 bases stayed unmatched. Germline V lookup: CDR1 SGHVS, CDR2 FQNEAQ. CDR3 region: CASSLVGGQAFSGNTIYF. CDR3 coding DNA: TGTGCCAGCAGCTTAGTCGGGGGACAGGCCTTCTCTGGAAACACCATATATTTT.

The chain has TRBV18 and TRBJ2-2; 10 positions match TRBD1. The trim removed 2 bases at V and 4 bases at J, leaving 1 base unmatched. The CDR3 spans 15 residues. CDR1 and CDR2 from the germline V gene are KGHSH and LQKENI. In nucleotides, the CDR3 is TGTGCCAGCTCACCAGGGACAGGGGCCACCGGGGAGCTGTTTTTT. Its protein product is CASSPGTGATGELFF.

This sequence joins TRBV10-3 and TRBJ2-5; 8 bases line up with TRBD2. V was pared by 5 bases and J by 5 bases, with 10 bases of the junction left unmatched. There are 15 residues in the CDR3. In germline, CDR1 is ENHRY, CDR2 SYGVKD. CDR3: CAISRAGAQGETQYF. The CDR3 DNA is TGTGCCATCAGTCGAGCGGGGGCCCAAGGGGAGACCCAGTACTTC.

This clone was detected once. The gene calls are TRBV21-1 and TRBJ1-2; the table's D call, TRBD1, was not checked against the DNA. TRBV21-1 is flagged as a pseudogene. The CDR3 spans 15 residues. The CDR3, as DNA: TGTGCCAGCAGCAAACGTCAGGGCCTAATCTATGGCTACACCTTC. It is translated as CASSKRQGLIYGYTF.

V gene TRBV18 combines with J gene TRBJ1-3; maybe TRBD1 (5 bases). This CDR3 spans 15 amino acids. Deletions cut 7 bases from V and 1 base from J, with 14 bases between. The germline V gene has CDR1 KGHSH and CDR2 LQKENI. CDR3 amino acids: CASYAGRHSGNTIYF. In nucleotides, the CDR3 is TGTGCCAGCTACGCGGGACGGCATTCTGGAAACACCATATATTTT.

This rearrangement joins TRBV7-2 to TRBJ2-1; 9 nucleotides match TRBD2. CDR1 is SGHTA and CDR2 is FQGNSA in the germline V gene. The CDR3 spans 15 residues. V lost 6 bases to trimming and J lost 6 bases; unmatched junction nucleotides: 9. The CDR3 loop is CASREGGGAGNEQFF. CDR3 nucleotide sequence: TGTGCCAGCAGGGAGGGCGGGGGGGCAGGCAATGAGCAGTTCTTC. The whole variable domain, filled in from reference TRBV7-2 and TRBJ2-1, reads GAGVSQSPSNKVTEKGKDVELRCDPISGHTALYWYRQSLGQGLEFLIYFQGNSAPDKSGLPSDRFSAERTGGSVSTLTIQRTQQEDSAVYLCASREGGGAGNEQFFGPGTRLTVL.

This sequence joins TRBV5-6 and TRBJ2-3, with 10 bases identical to TRBD1. The J segment lost 13 bases and the V segment lost 2 bases, leaving 1 base of the junction unmatched. The CDR3 totals 11 residues. The germline CDR1 and CDR2 sequences are SGHDT and YYEEEE. The CDR3 loop is CASSLGTGEYF. The CDR3 nucleotides read TGTGCCAGCAGCTTAGGGACAGGGGAGTATTTT.

The rearrangement uses TRBV5-4 and TRBJ2-2; 8 bases agree with TRBD2. This CDR3 is built from 16 residues. The J segment lost 2 bases and the V segment lost 0 bases, leaving 3 bases of the junction unmatched. The germline CDR1 and CDR2 sequences are SGHNT and YYREEE (reference sequence). The CDR3 bases are TGTGCCAGCAGCTTGGGAGCGGGGGCCAACACCGGGGAGCTGTTTTTT. It codes for CASSLGAGANTGELFF.

The genes are TRBV4-1 and TRBJ2-3, with 7 bases that match TRBD2. Germline values: CDR1 MGHRA, CDR2 YSYEKL. The CDR3 spans 15 residues. V lost 0 bases and J lost 8; bases outside the gene matches: 8. The CDR3 DNA reads as TGCGCCAGCAGCCAAGAGGGGACTATTTGGGGTACGCAGTATTTT. As protein: CASSQEGTIWGTQYF.

The chain is built from TRBV4-3 and TRBJ2-2; D is undetermined. The V end lost 2 bases, the J end lost 5 bases, and 9 bases lay between the germline ends. Germline assignment: CDR1 LGHNA and CDR2 YSLEER. This CDR3 is 14 amino acids long. CDR3: CASSQRLSTGELFF. The DNA for the CDR3 is TGCGCCAGCAGCCAAAGATTGAGTACCGGGGAGCTGTTTTTT.

As regards this clone: Other DNA sequences in this specimen translate into the identical CDR3. The genes are TRBV30 and TRBJ2-7; D possibly corresponds to TRBD1 (5 bases). Trimming stripped 3 bases from V and 3 bases from J, with 9 bases between. CDR1 and CDR2 from the germline V gene are GTSNPN and SVGIG (reference sequence). CDR3 size: 12 residues. CDR3 loop: CAWRRDSYEQYF. The DNA of the CDR3 is TGTGCCTGGAGGCGAGACAGCTACGAGCAGTACTTC.

This sequence joins TRBV6-5 and TRBJ2-7; unclear D gene. In germline, CDR1 is MNHEY, CDR2 SVGAGI. The CDR3 spans 14 residues. V shed 5 bases and J shed 2 bases, with 13 bases lying between them. CDR3 amino acids: CASSPGPSPYEQYF. The CDR3 nucleotides read TGTGCCAGCAGTCCGGGTCCGAGTCCCTACGAGCAGTACTTC.

This clone was detected only a few times. V gene TRBV13 combines with J gene TRBJ2-1, with a tentative D call TRBD1 (5 bases). Trimming shortened V by 0 bases and J by 7 bases, and 7 bases separated the two germline ends. The CDR3 has 13 amino acids. Per the germline V gene, CDR1 is PRHDT and CDR2 is FYEKMQ (reference sequence). Here the CDR3 reads CASSLGRVNEQFF. CDR3 DNA: TGTGCCAGCAGCTTAGGCAGGGTAAATGAGCAGTTCTTC.

V is TRBV9 and J is TRBJ1-1, with D tentatively TRBD1 (5 bases). V was clipped by 0 bases and J by 6 bases, with 15 bases between them. Germline V gene data show CDR1 as SGDLS and CDR2 as YYNGEE. This CDR3 has 15 amino acids. CDR3 in amino acids: CASSVGPGTGAEAFF. The CDR3 DNA reads TGTGCCAGCAGCGTAGGCCCTGGGACTGGAGCTGAAGCTTTCTTT.

The chain has TRBV11-2 and TRBJ2-7; D gene uncertain. Trimming took 5 bases from V and 5 from J, leaving 13 bases between them. The germline V gene encodes CDR1 SGHAT and CDR2 FQNNGV. The CDR3 length is 13 residues. The CDR3 DNA reads TGTGCCAGCAGCCCAGTGGCTTGGCACGAGCAGTACTTC. This gives the protein CASSPVAWHEQYF.

V and J are TRBV9 and TRBJ2-1, with unresolved D. The CDR3 contains 12 residues. The V gene lost 3 bases and the J gene lost 5 bases, with 6 bases spanning the gap. The germline gives CDR1 SGDLS, CDR2 YYNGEE. DNA for the CDR3: TGTGCCAGCAGCGGACTTAACAATGAGCAGTTCTTC. This encodes CASSGLNNEQFF.

This clone was observed a few times. The chain recombines TRBV25-1 with TRBJ2-1; TRBD2 might be the D (6 bases). The CDR3 runs 13 residues. Per germline, CDR1 MGHDK and CDR2 SYGVNS. V gave up 7 bases and J gave up 8 bases, with 15 bases separating them. The DNA for the CDR3 is TGTGCCAGCACCCGAATGGGGGGTCATGAGCAGTTCTTC. Its protein is CASTRMGGHEQFF.

This clone was seen a handful of times. The rearrangement uses TRBV19 and TRBJ2-1, with 7 bases matching TRBD2. The junction had 16 bases not matched to a gene; V was cut back by 9 bases and J by 5 bases. CDR1 and CDR2 from the germline V gene are LNHDA and SQIVND (reference sequence). The CDR3 loop spans 16 amino acids. The CDR3 DNA is TGTGCCAGCTCGGCCTTTTGGGCGGGGGTTAACAATGAGCAGTTCTTC. This sequence encodes CASSAFWAGVNNEQFF.

The chain employs TRBV5-5 and TRBJ1-1; weak D call: TRBD1 (5 bases). The CDR3 consists of 15 residues. V lost 0 bases and J lost 6, with 15 bases in between. Germline V gene data show CDR1 as SGHKS and CDR2 as YYEKEE (reference sequence). As DNA, the CDR3 is TGTGCCAGCAGCTTGGCTCGGGGGGAATTAGCTGAAGCTTTCTTT. Its protein product is CASSLARGELAEAFF. The full variable domain, with the rest looked up from reference TRBV5-5 and TRBJ1-1, is DAGVTQSPTHLIKTRGQQVTLRCSPISGHKSVSWYQQVLGQGPQFIFQYYEKEERGRGNFPDRFSARQFPNYSSELNVNALLLGDSALYLCASSLARGELAEAFFGQGTRLTVV.

The table lists this clone with a count of one. The V call is TRBV2, the J call TRBJ1-1, with a weak D call TRBD1 (5 bases). The CDR3 extends over 11 amino acids. V lost 6 bases and J lost 11, with 13 bases in between. Per the germline V gene, CDR1 is SNHLY and CDR2 is FYNNEI. The CDR3 nucleotides read TGTGCCAGCAGATCCGGGGGGAGGGCTTTCTTT. The encoded protein is CASRSGGRAFF.

This clone was recorded a few times. This sequence joins TRBV10-3 and TRBJ1-3; possible D gene TRBD1, 6 bases. Germline CDR1 is ENHRY and CDR2 is SYGVKD. V was cut by 7 bases and J by 4 bases, with 14 bases left in between. This CDR3 comprises 14 residues. CDR3 sequence reads: CAITPTGLGNTIYF. CDR3 sequence (DNA): TGTGCCATCACCCCAACAGGGTTAGGAAACACCATATATTTT.

The rearrangement uses TRBV7-2 and TRBJ2-7, with 8 bases identical to TRBD2. CDR1 is SGHTA, CDR2 FQGNSA, per germline. The V and J ends lost 5 bases and 1 base, in that order; junction bases with no gene match: 7. The CDR3 length is 15 residues. The CDR3 region has the DNA TGTGCCAGCAGCCCCCGAGCGGGGGCGTCCTACGAGCAGTACTTC. Its translation is CASSPRAGASYEQYF.

The chain is built from TRBV6-5 and TRBJ2-3, with a possible D match to TRBD2 (6 bases). Germline CDR1 is MNHEY and CDR2 is SVGAGI. V was clipped by 4 bases and J by 6 bases, with 14 bases between them. The CDR3 length is 14 residues. CDR3 coding DNA: TGTGCCAGCAGTTCCTCCGGGGGATGGGATACGCAGTATTTT. It translates to CASSSSGGWDTQYF.

The chain uses TRBV7-8 and TRBJ1-5; 8 bases line up with TRBD1. V shed 0 bases, J shed 4 bases, and the junction held 5 bases outside the gene matches. The CDR3 totals 16 residues. The germline V gene has CDR1 SGHVS and CDR2 FQNEAQ. This CDR3 reads CASSLANRGKNQPQHF. The CDR3 DNA reads as TGTGCCAGCAGCTTAGCGAACAGGGGGAAAAATCAGCCCCAGCATTTT.

This clone has a single count. This sequence joins TRBV7-2 and TRBJ2-5, with a weak D call TRBD2 (6 bases). This CDR3 region has 14 residues. Germline V CDR1 and CDR2: SGHTA, FQGNSA. Trimming removed 4 bases at V and 0 bases at J, with 9 bases between. Here the CDR3 DNA reads TGTGCCAGCAGCTACCGGGGGAACCAAGAGACCCAGTACTTC. Its protein is CASSYRGNQETQYF.

This sequence joins TRBV27 and TRBJ2-1; TRBD2 is a possible D gene (6 bases). The germline V gene encodes CDR1 MNHEY and CDR2 SMNVEV (reference sequence). The ends were cut back, 5 bases at V and 1 base at J, with 9 bases in the middle. The CDR3 totals 14 residues. For the CDR3, the DNA is TGTGCCAGCAGTCTAGCGTCATCCTACAATGAGCAGTTCTTC. Protein: CASSLASSYNEQFF.